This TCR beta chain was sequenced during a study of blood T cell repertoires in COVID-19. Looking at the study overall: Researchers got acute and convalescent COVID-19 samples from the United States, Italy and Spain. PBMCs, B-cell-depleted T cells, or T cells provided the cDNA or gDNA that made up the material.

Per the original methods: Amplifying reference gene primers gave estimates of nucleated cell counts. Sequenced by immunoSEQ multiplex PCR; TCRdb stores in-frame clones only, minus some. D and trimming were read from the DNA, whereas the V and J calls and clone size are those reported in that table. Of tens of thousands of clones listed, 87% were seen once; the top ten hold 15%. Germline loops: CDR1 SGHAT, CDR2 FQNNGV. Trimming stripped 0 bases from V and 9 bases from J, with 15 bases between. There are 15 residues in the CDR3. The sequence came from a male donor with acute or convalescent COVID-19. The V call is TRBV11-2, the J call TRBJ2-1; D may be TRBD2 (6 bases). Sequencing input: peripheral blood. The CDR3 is CASSLDRIGGSEQFF. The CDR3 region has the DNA TGTGCCAGCAGCTTAGATAGAATTGGGGGGAGTGAGCAGTTCTTC.